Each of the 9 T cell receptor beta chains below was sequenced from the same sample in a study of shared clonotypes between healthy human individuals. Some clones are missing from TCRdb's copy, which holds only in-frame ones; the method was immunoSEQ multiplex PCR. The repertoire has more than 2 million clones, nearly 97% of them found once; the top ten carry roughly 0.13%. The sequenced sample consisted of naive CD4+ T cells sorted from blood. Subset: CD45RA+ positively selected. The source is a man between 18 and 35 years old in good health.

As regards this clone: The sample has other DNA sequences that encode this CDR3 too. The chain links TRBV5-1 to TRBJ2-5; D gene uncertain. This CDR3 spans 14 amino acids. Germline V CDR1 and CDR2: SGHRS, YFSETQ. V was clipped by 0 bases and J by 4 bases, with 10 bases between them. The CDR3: CASSLDSRGETQYF. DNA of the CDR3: TGCGCCAGCAGCTTGGACTCCCGAGGAGAGACCCAGTACTTC.

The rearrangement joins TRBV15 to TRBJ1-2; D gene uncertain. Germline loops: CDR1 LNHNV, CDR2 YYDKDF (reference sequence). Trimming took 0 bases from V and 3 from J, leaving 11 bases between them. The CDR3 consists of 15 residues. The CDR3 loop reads CATSRDTATHYGYTF. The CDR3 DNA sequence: TGTGCCACCAGCAGAGATACGGCCACACACTATGGCTACACCTTC.

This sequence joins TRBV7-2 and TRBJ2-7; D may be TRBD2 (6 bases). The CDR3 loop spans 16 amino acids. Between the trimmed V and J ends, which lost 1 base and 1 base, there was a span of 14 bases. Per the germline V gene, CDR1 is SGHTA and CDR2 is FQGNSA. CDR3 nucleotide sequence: TGTGCCAGCAGCTTAGTAGGCGGGGCAAGTTCCTACGAGCAGTACTTC. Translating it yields CASSLVGGASSYEQYF.

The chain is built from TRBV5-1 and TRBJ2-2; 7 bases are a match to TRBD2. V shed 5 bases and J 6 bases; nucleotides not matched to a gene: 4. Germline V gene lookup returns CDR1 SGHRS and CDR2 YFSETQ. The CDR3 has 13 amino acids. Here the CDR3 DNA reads TGCGCCAGCAGGAGCGGGACCGCCGGGGAGCTGTTTTTT. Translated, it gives CASRSGTAGELFF.

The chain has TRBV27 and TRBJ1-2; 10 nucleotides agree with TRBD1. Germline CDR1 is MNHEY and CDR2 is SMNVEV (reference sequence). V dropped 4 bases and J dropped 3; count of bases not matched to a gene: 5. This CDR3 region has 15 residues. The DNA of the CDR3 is TGTGCCAGCAGTTCCGGGACAGGGGATCACTATGGCTACACCTTC. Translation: CASSSGTGDHYGYTF.

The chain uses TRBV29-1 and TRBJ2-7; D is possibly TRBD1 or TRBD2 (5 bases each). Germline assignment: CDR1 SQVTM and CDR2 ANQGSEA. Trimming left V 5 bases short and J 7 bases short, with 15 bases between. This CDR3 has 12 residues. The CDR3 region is CSVTLGALEQYF. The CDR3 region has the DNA TGCAGCGTTACCCTCGGGGCGTTGGAGCAGTACTTC.

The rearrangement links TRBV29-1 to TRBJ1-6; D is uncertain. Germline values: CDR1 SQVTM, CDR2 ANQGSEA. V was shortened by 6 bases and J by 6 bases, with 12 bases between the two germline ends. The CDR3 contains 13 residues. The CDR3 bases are TGCAGCGTCGCTAAGGACGGTAATTCACCCCTCCACTTT. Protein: CSVAKDGNSPLHF. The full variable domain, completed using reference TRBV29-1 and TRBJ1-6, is SAVISQKPSRDICQRGTSLTIQCQVDSQVTMMFWYRQQPGQSLTLIATANQGSEATYESGFVIDKFPISRPNLTFSTLTVSNMSPEDSSIYLCSVAKDGNSPLHFGNGTRLTVT.

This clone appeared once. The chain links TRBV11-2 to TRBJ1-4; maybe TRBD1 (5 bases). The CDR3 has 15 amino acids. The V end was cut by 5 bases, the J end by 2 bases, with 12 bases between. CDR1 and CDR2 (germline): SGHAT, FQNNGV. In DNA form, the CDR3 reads TGTGCCAGCAGCAGAGGAGACAGCACTAATGAAAAACTGTTTTTT. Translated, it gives CASSRGDSTNEKLFF.

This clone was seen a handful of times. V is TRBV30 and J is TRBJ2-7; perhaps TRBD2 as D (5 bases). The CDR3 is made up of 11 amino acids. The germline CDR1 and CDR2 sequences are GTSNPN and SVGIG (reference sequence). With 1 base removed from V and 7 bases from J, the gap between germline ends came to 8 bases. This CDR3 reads CAWSETTEQYF. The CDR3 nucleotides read TGTGCCTGGAGTGAGACTACGGAGCAGTACTTC.